The present T cell receptor (beta chain) was sequenced within a study of cytomegalovirus exposure and HLA in healthy donors. This CDR3 is 14 amino acids long. The trim removed 3 bases at V and 4 bases at J, leaving 1 base unmatched. The germline CDR1 and CDR2 sequences are LNHDA and SQIVND (reference sequence). To note about this clone: Antigen specificity is unknown.

Study-level findings and limits: Sequencing likely produced, as an artifact, a cluster of highly shared sequence variants. Because they were indistinguishable, some V segments, including TRBV6-2 and TRBV6-3, were excluded. According to an earlier analysis, most TCR beta V segments yielded productive rearrangements about 87% or about 30% of the time.

Amplification used 60 Vbeta primers and 13 Jbeta primers. The protocol was immunoSEQ multiplex PCR, while the TCRdb copy is restricted to in-frame clones and leaves out a portion. Counted here are about 160,000 clones, roughly 79% occurring once; the ten biggest clones make up around 13%. This chain uses TRBV19 with TRBJ1-5, with TRBD1 identical over 9 bases. Sequenced sample: PBMCs. The receptor's source is a woman between 50 and 59 years old in good health and CMV-seronegative. Here the CDR3 DNA reads TGTGCCAGTAGTATGGACAGGGGAAATCAGCCCCAGCATTTT. This sequence encodes CASSMDRGNQPQHF.